These T cell receptor beta chains were read from a single sample in a study of blood T cell repertoires in COVID-19. Assay used: immunoSEQ multiplex PCR; TCRdb lists only in-frame clones, some missing. The data show 290,000 or so clones, roughly 90% seen once. The sequenced sample was peripheral blood. These receptors all come from a man aged 18 to 35 with active or convalescent COVID-19. CDR3s include the opening cysteine and the closing phenylalanine or tryptophan. Fields, in order: CDR3 DNA, CDR3 protein, V gene, D gene, clone size, J gene. The D gene is left open where the match is weak. Size tells how often a clone was seen (once, few, many) or the class of an expanded clone, and some rows leave it out.

TGTGCCAGCGGCCTCCGCACTGGAAACACCATATATTTT CASGLRTGNTIYF TRBV7-2 . . TRBJ1-3
TGTGCCACCAGTGAAACTAGGGAACAGCCCCAGCATTTT CATSETREQPQHF TRBV24-1 . . TRBJ1-5
TGCGCCAGCAGCCAAGCGGGGACAGGGGGCTACAGCTCCTACAATGAGCAGTTCTTC CASSQAGTGGYSSYNEQFF TRBV4-3 TRBD1 . TRBJ2-1
TGCGCCAGCAGCCAACCTTTGGGAGGTAATGGAAACACCATATATTTT CASSQPLGGNGNTIYF TRBV4-1 . . TRBJ1-3
TGTGCCAGAAGCTTAATGGGCCGGGACAAAGATAGCAATCAGCCCCAGCATTTT CARSLMGRDKDSNQPQHF TRBV5-3 . . TRBJ1-5
TGCAGTGCCAGGGAAGCCTACGAGCAGTACTTC CSAREAYEQYF TRBV20-1 . . TRBJ2-7
TGCAGTGCTAGTGGTGGCCAGGCGAGCAATCAGCCCCAGCATTTT CSASGGQASNQPQHF TRBV20-1 . . TRBJ1-5
TGCGCCAGCAGCTTTTCCTCCCTGTACAATGAGCAGTTCTTC CASSFSSLYNEQFF TRBV5-1 . . TRBJ2-1
TGTGCCAGCAGCTTGGCCTTCCGTATGGCGGGAAATGAGCAGTTCTTC CASSLAFRMAGNEQFF TRBV5-6 . . TRBJ2-1
TGTGCCAGCAGTTTAGGGAGTGGACCTTATAATTCACCCCTCCACTTT CASSLGSGPYNSPLHF TRBV27 . . TRBJ1-6
TGTGCCAGCAGCCGCGGCGGGAGCACAGATACGCAGTATTTT CASSRGGSTDTQYF TRBV3-1/TRBV3-2 . . TRBJ2-3
TGTGCCACCAGTGATGCTGTCAGCTCTGGGGCCAACGTCCTGACTTTC CATSDAVSSGANVLTF TRBV24-1 . . TRBJ2-6
TGTGCCAGCAGTGAAGTAAGCCCGGGACTAGTCAACACCGGGGAGCTGTTTTTT CASSEVSPGLVNTGELFF TRBV6-1 TRBD2 . TRBJ2-2
TGTGCCAGCAGACAGGGGGCCGATCAGCCCCAGCATTTT CASRQGADQPQHF TRBV28 TRBD1 . TRBJ1-5
TGTGCCAGCAGCCAAGTTAGCGGAGGCGGTGAGGCCCAGTACTTC CASSQVSGGGEAQYF TRBV4-2 . . TRBJ2-5
TGTGCCAGCAGCGTAGGAAGGGGGCCCAATGAGCAGTTCTTC CASSVGRGPNEQFF TRBV9 TRBD1 . TRBJ2-1
TGTGCCAGCAGCCAAGATACGGCAGGGTGGGGAAACACCATATATTTT CASSQDTAGWGNTIYF TRBV14 . . TRBJ1-3
TGTGCCAGCAGTACCGGGGTGAGCACAGATACGCAGTATTTT CASSTGVSTDTQYF TRBV2 . . TRBJ2-3
TGTGCCAGCAGTTTAAGGCCGGAATCGGGGGAGCAGTACTTC CASSLRPESGEQYF TRBV28 . . TRBJ2-7
TGTGCCAGCCGGCGGGAGACCTACAATGAGCAGTTCTTC CASRRETYNEQFF TRBV6-5 TRBD2 . TRBJ2-1
TGCAGCGTTGTCTCCGCGAACACCGGGGAGCTGTTTTTT CSVVSANTGELFF TRBV29-1 . . TRBJ2-2
TGTGCTAGTGGTTTGGGACAGCGGGGACGCACAGATACGCAGTATTTT CASGLGQRGRTDTQYF TRBV12-5 TRBD2 few TRBJ2-3
TGTGCCAGCAGTTTATTCGGGAACACTGAAGCTTTCTTT CASSLFGNTEAFF TRBV12-3/TRBV12-4 . few TRBJ1-1
TGTGCCAGCAGAGAAGTTGGGGCGTGGACTGAAGCTTTCTTT CASREVGAWTEAFF TRBV11-2 . . TRBJ1-1
TGTGCCAGCAGCCATCAGGGGGAAGGTGGCGAGCAGTACTTC CASSHQGEGGEQYF TRBV13 TRBD1 many TRBJ2-7
TGTGCCAGCAGTCGACAGGGTGGTTCAGATACGCAGTATTTT CASSRQGGSDTQYF TRBV6-5 TRBD1 . TRBJ2-3
TGTGCCAGCAGGAAAGGACACGCAGGAAATGAGCAGTTCTTC CASRKGHAGNEQFF TRBV27 . . TRBJ2-1
TGTGCCAGTAGACGGACTAGCGGAAGTGCCCGGGGCAATGAGCAGTTCTTC CASRRTSGSARGNEQFF TRBV6-4 TRBD2 once TRBJ2-1
TGTGCCAGCAGCGTTTTAGACAGGGGGTTGTCTGGGGCCAACGTCCTGACTTTC CASSVLDRGLSGANVLTF TRBV9 TRBD1 . TRBJ2-6
TGTGCCAGCTCACCACGGACCGGGATGCACTACGAGCAGTACTTC CASSPRTGMHYEQYF TRBV18 . . TRBJ2-7
TGTGCCAGCAGTACTACAGGGAATGTCGGAGCTTTCTTT CASSTTGNVGAFF TRBV27 . . TRBJ1-1
TGCGCCAGCAGCCAAGATCTAGCCCCACAAGAGACCCAGTACTTC CASSQDLAPQETQYF TRBV4-3 . . TRBJ2-5
TGTGCCAGCAGCTTAGGGGGGTATGTGACAGGGTACGGAGAGCAGTACTTC CASSLGGYVTGYGEQYF TRBV7-8 TRBD1 . TRBJ2-7
TGCGCCAGCAGCTTGGATGGGCAGGGGGCCAACGTCCTGACTTTC CASSLDGQGANVLTF TRBV5-1 . . TRBJ2-6
TGTGCCAGCACCAATTGGCTTAACGGGGAGCTGTTTTTT CASTNWLNGELFF TRBV6-5 . . TRBJ2-2
TGTGCCAGCAGCCCCCGTGAGAAACGAGAGACCCAGTACTTC CASSPREKRETQYF TRBV7-2 . . TRBJ2-5
TGTGCCAGCAGTTTCTTCGGGAACACTGAAGCTTTCTTT CASSFFGNTEAFF TRBV12-3/TRBV12-4 . . TRBJ1-1
TGTGCCAGCAGCGTAGATCCTCAGGGGAACACCGGGGAGCTGTTTTTT CASSVDPQGNTGELFF TRBV9 . . TRBJ2-2
TGTGCCAGCAGCTTAGGCTCCGGGACAGGGAATGGCTACACCTTC CASSLGSGTGNGYTF TRBV7-7 TRBD1 . TRBJ1-2
TGTGCCAGCAGTTTATTGGAGGGAGCGGGCTACGAGCAGTACTTC CASSLLEGAGYEQYF TRBV28 . . TRBJ2-7
TGTGCCAGTAGGCCGGACAGGGACTATGGCTACACCTTC CASRPDRDYGYTF TRBV19 TRBD1 . TRBJ1-2